The source of this T cell receptor beta chain is a study of blood T cell repertoires in COVID-19. The V end lost 6 bases, the J end lost 10 bases, and 22 bases lay between the germline ends. Germline values: CDR1 SGHDT, CDR2 YYEEEE. The CDR3 is 14 residues long. The authors' processing: By means of reference gene primer amplification, nucleated cell counts were estimated. Produced via immunoSEQ multiplex PCR; TCRdb's table is partial and in-frame only. V, J and clone size are taken as reported in that table, and D and trimming were inferred from the DNA itself. The sample yields about 360,000 clones, more than 65% seen once.

The TCR comes from a human donor with acute or convalescent COVID-19. The donor label of this sample is uncertain. What was sequenced was peripheral blood. The rearrangement uses TRBV5-6 and TRBJ1-2; a possible D gene is TRBD1 (6 bases). The CDR3 sequence is CASTSTGDARAYTF. CDR3 DNA: TGTGCCAGCACCTCGACAGGAGACGCAAGAGCCTACACCTTC.